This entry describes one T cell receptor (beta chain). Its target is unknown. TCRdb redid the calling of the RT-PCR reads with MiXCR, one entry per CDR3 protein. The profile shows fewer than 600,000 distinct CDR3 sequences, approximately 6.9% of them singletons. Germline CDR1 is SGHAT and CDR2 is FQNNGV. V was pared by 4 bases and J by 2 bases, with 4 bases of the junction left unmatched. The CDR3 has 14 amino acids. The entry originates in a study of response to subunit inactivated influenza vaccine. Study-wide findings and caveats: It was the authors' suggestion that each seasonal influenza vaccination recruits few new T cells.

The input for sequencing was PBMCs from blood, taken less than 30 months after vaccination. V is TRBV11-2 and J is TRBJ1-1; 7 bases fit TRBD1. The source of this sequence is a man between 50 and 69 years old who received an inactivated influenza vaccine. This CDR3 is CASSYDRANTEAFF. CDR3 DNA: TGTGCCAGCAGCTACGACAGGGCTAACACTGAAGCTTTCTTT.